The rows below give T cell receptor beta chains drawn from one sample of a study of blood T cells in healthy people across ages. TCRdb processed the 5' RACE reads anew with MiXCR; each CDR3 protein has one entry. The sample lists about 1.8 million distinct CDR3 sequences; around half were seen once. Source material: blood. The receptors originated from a woman between 40 and 50 years old in good health. CDR3s include the opening cysteine and the closing phenylalanine or tryptophan. Fields, in order: J gene, clone size, D gene, V gene, CDR3 DNA, CDR3 protein. D genes are given only for firm matches. For some rows the clone size is stated as once, few or many, or as a class when expanded; others skip it.

TRBJ2-5 | once | NA | TRBV11-2 | TGTGCCAGCAGCTTCATTTCCGGTGAGCGGCAGAATGAGCAGTACTTC | CASSFISGERQNEQYF
TRBJ2-5 | NA | TRBD2 | TRBV7-7 | TGTGCTAGCAGCTCCCTCGGACTAGCGAGGGGGCGAGAGACCCAGTACTTC | CASSSLGLARGRETQYF
TRBJ1-2 | few | TRBD1 | TRBV20-1 | TGCAGTGCTAGAGGGGGACAGGGGGCCCTTGACTATGGCTACACCTTC | CSARGGQGALDYGYTF
TRBJ2-5 | NA | NA | TRBV9 | TGTGCCAGCAGCCTTAGCGTGTCCCCAAATGAGCAGTACTTC | CASSLSVSPNEQYF
TRBJ2-7 | few | NA | TRBV9 | TGTGCCAGCAGCGCCTATGACTTTCACGAGCAGTACTTC | CASSAYDFHEQYF
TRBJ1-6 | few | TRBD1 | TRBV4-1 | TGCGCCAGCAGCCAAGAGGGGCAGACAGGGGTCCACTTT | CASSQEGQTGVHF
TRBJ2-1 | few | NA | TRBV2 | TGTGCCAGCAGTGGAGCGCGGAATGAGCAGTTCTTC | CASSGARNEQFF
TRBJ1-2 | NA | NA | TRBV5-1 | TGCGCCAGCAGCTTGGATCAGGGGAACTATGGCTACACCTTC | CASSLDQGNYGYTF
TRBJ2-1 | few | TRBD1 | TRBV5-5 | TGTGCCAGCAGCAGCCCGCCGTGGACAGGTGAGCAGTTCTTC | CASSSPPWTGEQFF
TRBJ2-1 | few | NA | TRBV4-3 | TGCGCCAGCAGCCAAAAGGGATTGGGTGAGCAGTTCTTC | CASSQKGLGEQFF
TRBJ1-2 | NA | TRBD1 | TRBV20-1 | TGCAGTGCTAGAGAGGGACAGGGAGTCAGCTACACCTTC | CSAREGQGVSYTF
TRBJ2-5 | few | NA | TRBV7-7 | TGTGCTAGCAGCCCCGGGACGACTCAAGGGAGGGAGACCCAGTACTTC | CASSPGTTQGRETQYF
TRBJ1-2 | NA | NA | TRBV5-1 | TGCGCCAGCAGCTTGGACAAGGGATCCCGCTACACCTTC | CASSLDKGSRYTF
TRBJ2-1 | few | NA | TRBV5-1 | TGCGCCAGCACCCTGACGGGGGCCGACAATGAGCAGTTCTTC | CASTLTGADNEQFF
TRBJ2-4 | NA | NA | TRBV6-5 | TGTGCTTCCCAGCCCGACACTGGGTCCAAAAACATTCAGTACTTC | CASQPDTGSKNIQYF
TRBJ2-1 | NA | TRBD1 | TRBV6-6 | TGTGCCAGCAGCAGCGGGACAGGGCTCGATGAGCAGTTCTTC | CASSSGTGLDEQFF
TRBJ2-3 | NA | TRBD1 | TRBV29-1 | TGCAGCGTTGCCTCGGGACAGGGGACAGATACGCAGTATTTT | CSVASGQGTDTQYF
TRBJ2-1 | NA | TRBD2 | TRBV27 | TGTGCCAGCAGTTTATCCGGGACTAGCGGGGCTGAGCAGTTCTTC | CASSLSGTSGAEQFF
TRBJ2-5 | few | NA | TRBV29-1 | TGCAGCGTTGATGGGGTTTCAGGGAGGGAGACCCAGTACTTC | CSVDGVSGRETQYF
TRBJ2-7 | many | TRBD1 | TRBV12-3/TRBV12-4 | TGTGCCAGCAGTTTATCGGGACAGCTCTACGAGCAGTACTTC | CASSLSGQLYEQYF
TRBJ2-7 | NA | TRBD2 | TRBV4-3 | TGCGCCAGCAGCCAAGGACTAGCGGCGGGGTCCTACGAGCAGTACTTC | CASSQGLAAGSYEQYF
TRBJ2-3 | once | NA | TRBV4-3 | TGCGCCAGCAGCCAAGAGGGGACTTCTTACACAGATACGCAGTATTTT | CASSQEGTSYTDTQYF
TRBJ2-7 | NA | TRBD2 | TRBV4-1 | TGCGCCAGCAGCCAGACTAGCGGGAGCTACTACGAGCAGTACTTC | CASSQTSGSYYEQYF